These 7 T cell receptor beta chains were all obtained from the same sample, sequenced in a study of T cells in Graves' hyperthyroidism and ophthalmopathy (dated by TCRdb to the late 2010s). Receptors were amplified or captured by multiplex PCR. Sequencing was performed on an Illumina HiSeq 2000. Amplification of TCR beta CDR3 regions was carried out from RNA transcripts. The first round of RT-PCR for the TCR CDR3 was performed with the HTBI primer set and the Qiagen OneStep RT-PCR kit. In TCRdb, the public reads were trimmed at Q25 with fastp and aligned with MiXCR, with productive beta chains retained. Each CDR3 protein appears once, grouped with its most common genes and DNA. This sample lists about half a million distinct CDR3 sequences; nearly 20% were detected once. Around 50% of the sample belongs to the ten largest clones. The material sequenced was blood. These receptors originate from a man between 40 and 49 years old with Graves' ophthalmopathy.

Turning to this clonotype: Germline and junction disagree at one end, which may indicate a read error. This chain links TRBV27 with TRBJ2-3; D gene uncertain. Germline CDR1 is MNHEY and CDR2 is SMNVEV (reference sequence). CDR3 length equals 16 residues. The chain's CDR3 is CASSLSVGSSTDTQYF. DNA for the CDR3: TGTGCCAGCAGCTTATCGGTCGGTTCTAGCACAGATACGCAGTATTTT.

This clonotype has only a few counts. J is TRBJ2-7 and V is TRBV27; the D call may be TRBD1 or TRBD2 (5 bases each). The CDR3 covers 15 residues. V was shortened by 3 bases and J by 7 bases, with 19 bases between the two germline ends. Germline V CDR1 and CDR2: MNHEY, SMNVEV (reference sequence). CDR3 bases: TGTGCCAGCAGTTTCCTAGGGGCCAGAGGGCCTGAGCAGTACTTC. Translating gives CASSFLGARGPEQYF.

This chain uses TRBV5-1 with TRBJ2-2; D is undetermined. The CDR3 loop spans 14 amino acids. Germline values: CDR1 SGHRS, CDR2 YFSETQ. V shed 4 bases and J shed 4 bases, with 11 bases lying between them. The CDR3 sequence: CASSLTTLTGELFF. DNA of the CDR3: TGCGCCAGCAGCCTCACTACCCTCACCGGGGAGCTGTTTTTT. Filled out from reference TRBV5-1 and TRBJ2-2, the complete variable domain reads KAGVTQTPRYLIKTRGQQVTLSCSPISGHRSVSWYQQTPGQGLQFLFEYFSETQRNKGNFPGRFSGRQFSNSRSEMNVSTLELGDSALYLCASSLTTLTGELFFGEGSRLTVL.

This clonotype was seen a handful of times. This rearrangement joins TRBV28 to TRBJ1-1; D ambiguous. V dropped 1 base and J dropped 6 bases, with 6 bases sitting between them. The germline V gene encodes CDR1 MDHEN and CDR2 SYDVKM. The length of the CDR3 is 12 residues. The CDR3 DNA reads TGTGCCAGCAGTTTATTGGCAGCTGAAGCTTTCTTT. Protein: CASSLLAAEAFF.

This clonotype was seen at least ten times. The J gene is TRBJ1-4, the V gene TRBV18; no reliable D call. CDR1 is KGHSH and CDR2 is LQKENI in the germline V gene. V shed 6 bases and J shed 4 bases, with 15 bases lying between them. CDR3 length equals 15 residues. CDR3 nucleotide sequence: TGTGCCAGCTCTAACGGGAGATCTTTTAATGAAAAACTGTTTTTT. This sequence encodes CASSNGRSFNEKLFF.

This clonotype was counted between two and nine times. The CDR3 here is CASSLAGLPTDTQYF. Written as DNA, the CDR3 is TGCGCCAGCAGCTTGGCCGGACTGCCCACAGATACGCAGTATTTT. The chain links TRBV5-1 to TRBJ2-3; a possible D gene is TRBD2 (5 bases). Deletions cut 0 bases from V and 2 bases from J, with 10 bases between. CDR3 length: 15 amino acids. Germline lookup yields CDR1 SGHRS and CDR2 YFSETQ.

This clonotype was counted at least ten times. This chain uses TRBV6-1 with TRBJ2-1; weak D call: TRBD2 (5 bases). This CDR3 has 14 residues. Germline V gene data show CDR1 as MNHNS and CDR2 as SASEGT. The V and J ends lost 6 bases and 5 bases respectively, with 14 bases between them. The CDR3: CASRIFSGDNEQFF. CDR3 bases: TGTGCCAGCAGAATCTTCAGCGGAGACAATGAGCAGTTCTTC.